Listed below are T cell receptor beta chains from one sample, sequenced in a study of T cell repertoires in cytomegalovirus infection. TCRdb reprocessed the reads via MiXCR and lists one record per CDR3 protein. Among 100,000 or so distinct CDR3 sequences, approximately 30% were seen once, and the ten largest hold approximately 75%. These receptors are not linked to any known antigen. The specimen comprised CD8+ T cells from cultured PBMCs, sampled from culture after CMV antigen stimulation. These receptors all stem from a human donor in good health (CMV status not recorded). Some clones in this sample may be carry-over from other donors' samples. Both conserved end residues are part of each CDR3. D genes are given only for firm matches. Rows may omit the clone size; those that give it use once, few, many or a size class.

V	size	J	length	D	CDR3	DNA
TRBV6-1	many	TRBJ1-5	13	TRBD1	CASSFDRVQPQHF	TGTGCCAGCAGCTTTGACAGGGTACAGCCCCAGCATTTT
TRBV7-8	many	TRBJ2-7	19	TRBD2	CASSSRPTSGGPKPREQYF	TGTGCCAGCAGCTCCAGACCGACTAGCGGGGGGCCAAAACCACGGGAGCAGTACTTC
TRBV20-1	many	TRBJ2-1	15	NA	CSARDYSLAHPEQFF	TGCAGTGCTAGAGATTATAGCCTAGCCCACCCCGAGCAGTTCTTC
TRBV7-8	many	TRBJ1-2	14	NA	CASSLGRVEPGSTF	TGTGCCAGCAGCCTCGGACGGGTAGAACCAGGGAGCACCTTC
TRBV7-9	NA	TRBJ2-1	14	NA	CASSSRSSYNEQFF	TGTGCCAGCAGCTCCAGAAGCTCCTACAATGAGCAGTTCTTC
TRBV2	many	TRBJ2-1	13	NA	CASTPPIENEQFF	TGTGCCAGCACCCCCCCAATAGAGAATGAGCAGTTCTTC
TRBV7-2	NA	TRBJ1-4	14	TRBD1	CASSHRDRGEKLFF	TGTGCCAGCAGCCACCGGGACAGGGGTGAAAAACTGTTTTTT
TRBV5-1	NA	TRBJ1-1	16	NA	CASSLGGGGTGTEAFF	TGCGCCAGCAGCTTGGGGGGGGGCGGGACGGGCACTGAAGCTTTCTTT
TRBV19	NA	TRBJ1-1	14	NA	CASSMMASDPEAFF	TGTGCCAGTAGTATGATGGCCAGCGACCCTGAAGCTTTCTTT
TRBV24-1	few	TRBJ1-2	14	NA	CATSDNRQNYGYTF	TGTGCCACCAGTGACAACCGACAGAACTATGGCTACACCTTC
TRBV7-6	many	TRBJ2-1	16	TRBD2	CASSLVLAGGNNEQFF	TGTGCCAGCAGCTTAGTTCTAGCGGGGGGAAACAATGAGCAGTTCTTC
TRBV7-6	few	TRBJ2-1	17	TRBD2	CASSLDDGGASYNEQFF	TGTGCCAGCAGCTTAGATGACGGGGGGGCCAGTTACAATGAGCAGTTCTTC
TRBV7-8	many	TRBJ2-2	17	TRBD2	CASSSGLRGVLGGELFF	TGTGCCAGCAGCTCCGGGCTACGGGGGGTTTTGGGCGGGGAGCTGTTTTTT
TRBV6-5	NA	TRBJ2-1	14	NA	CASSYSTTGNEQFF	TGTGCCAGCAGTTACTCGACGACAGGCAATGAGCAGTTCTTC
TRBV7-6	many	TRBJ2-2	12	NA	CASSLLTGELFF	TGTGCCAGCAGCTTACTCACCGGGGAGCTGTTTTTT
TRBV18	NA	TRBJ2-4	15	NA	CASSPGEIAKNIQYF	TGTGCCAGCTCACCGGGGGAAATAGCCAAAAACATTCAGTACTTC
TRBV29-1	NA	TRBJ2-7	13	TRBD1	CSVGTGDLREQYF	TGCAGCGTAGGGACAGGGGATTTACGCGAGCAGTACTTC
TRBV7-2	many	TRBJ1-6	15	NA	CASTEFGYTNSPLHF	TGTGCCAGCACGGAGTTCGGGTACACTAATTCACCCCTCCACTTT
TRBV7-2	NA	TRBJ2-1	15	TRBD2	CASSPLAGGPGEQFF	TGTGCCAGCAGCCCACTAGCGGGGGGCCCCGGTGAGCAGTTCTTC
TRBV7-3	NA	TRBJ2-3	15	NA	CASSLTPHVSDTQYF	TGTGCCAGCAGCTTAACACCCCACGTGTCAGATACGCAGTATTTT
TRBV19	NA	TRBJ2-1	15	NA	CASKVGSSSYNEQFF	TGTGCCAGTAAAGTCGGCTCCAGCTCCTACAATGAGCAGTTCTTC